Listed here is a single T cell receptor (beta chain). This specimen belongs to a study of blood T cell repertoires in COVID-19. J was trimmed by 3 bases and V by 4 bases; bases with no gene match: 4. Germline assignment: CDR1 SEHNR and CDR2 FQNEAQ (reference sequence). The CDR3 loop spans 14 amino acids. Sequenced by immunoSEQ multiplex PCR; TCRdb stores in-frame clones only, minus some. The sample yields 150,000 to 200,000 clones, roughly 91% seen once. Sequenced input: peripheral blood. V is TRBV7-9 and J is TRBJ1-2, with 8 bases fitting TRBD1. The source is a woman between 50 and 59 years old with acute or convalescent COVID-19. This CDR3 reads CASSWTGIDYGYTF. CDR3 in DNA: TGTGCCAGCAGCTGGACAGGGATAGACTATGGCTACACCTTC.